This paragraph covers one T cell receptor beta chain sequence. V lost 2 bases and J lost 10; bases outside the gene matches: 7. CDR1 is SGHTS, CDR2 YDEGEE, per germline. The CDR3 is 13 amino acids. TCRdb re-called the 5' RACE reads with MiXCR, one entry per CDR3 protein. The data show fewer than 350,000 distinct CDR3 sequences, with around 8% seen just once and about 20% held by the top ten. This sample was included in a study of T-cell memory formation after mild COVID-19. The sequenced material came from PBMCs or a T cell subset sorted from them (not recorded which). The clonotype was recovered from a man between 18 and 35 years old who had mild COVID-19 (a few samples of this study predate the infection). Cell type and time point are not known. This rearrangement joins TRBV5-8 to TRBJ1-1, with 8 bases identical to TRBD1. DNA for the CDR3: TGTGCCAGCAGCTTTACAGGGGGATTAGGAGCTTTCTTT. Protein sequence: CASSFTGGLGAFF.